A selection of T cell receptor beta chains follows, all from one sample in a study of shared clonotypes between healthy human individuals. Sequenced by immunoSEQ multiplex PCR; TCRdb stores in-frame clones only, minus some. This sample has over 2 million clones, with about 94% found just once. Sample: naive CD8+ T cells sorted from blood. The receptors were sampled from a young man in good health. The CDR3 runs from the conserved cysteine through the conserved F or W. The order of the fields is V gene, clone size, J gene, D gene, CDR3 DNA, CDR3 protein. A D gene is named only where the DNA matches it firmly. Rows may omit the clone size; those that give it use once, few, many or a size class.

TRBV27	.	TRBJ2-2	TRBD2	TGTGCCAGCAGTGAAGCGGGGGGAACCGGGGAGCTGTTTTTT	CASSEAGGTGELFF
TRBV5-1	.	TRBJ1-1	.	TGCGCCAGCAGCCGTATGAGGGGCCGCGATCCGAACACTGAAGCTTTCTTT	CASSRMRGRDPNTEAFF
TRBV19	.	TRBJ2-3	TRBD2	TGTGCCAGTAGTATAACTAGCGTGAGCACAGATACGCAGTATTTT	CASSITSVSTDTQYF
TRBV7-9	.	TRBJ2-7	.	TGTGCCAGCGATAGGGACGGCTCCTACGAGCAGTACTTC	CASDRDGSYEQYF
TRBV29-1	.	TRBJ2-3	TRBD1	TGCAGCGTTGAGAGGACAGGGTCAGATACGCAGTATTTT	CSVERTGSDTQYF
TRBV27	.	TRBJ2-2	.	TGTGCCAGCAGTGGTGGGCCGAGAACATGGGTCCTCGAGGAGCTGTTTTTT	CASSGGPRTWVLEELFF
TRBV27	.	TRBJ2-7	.	TGTGCCAGCAGTTTGTCGCCAGGGGCCTACGAGCAGTACTTC	CASSLSPGAYEQYF
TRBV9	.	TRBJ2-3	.	TGTGCCAGCAGCGTAGAAGCAGTCCCCACAGATACGCAGTATTTT	CASSVEAVPTDTQYF
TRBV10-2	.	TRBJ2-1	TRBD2	TGCGCCAGCAGTGAAGCCCCTAGCGGTTACAATGAGCAGTTCTTC	CASSEAPSGYNEQFF
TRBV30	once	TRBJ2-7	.	TGTGCCTGGAGTAATGACGGGAGCAACGAGCAGTACTTC	CAWSNDGSNEQYF
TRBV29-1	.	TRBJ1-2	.	TGCAGCGTTGAGCAATTGGACGGCTCTTCCTTC	CSVEQLDGSSF
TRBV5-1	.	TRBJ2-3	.	TGCGCCAGCAGCTTGGTTGTGCCTAGCACAGATACGCAGTATTTT	CASSLVVPSTDTQYF
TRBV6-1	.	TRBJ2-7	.	TGTGCCAGCAGCGACGGTCTCCGGGCCTACGAGCAGTACTTC	CASSDGLRAYEQYF
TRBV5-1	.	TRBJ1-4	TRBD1	TGCGCCAGCAGCTCGGGGGACAGCGCAACTAATGAAAAACTGTTTTTT	CASSSGDSATNEKLFF
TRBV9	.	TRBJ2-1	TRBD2	TGTGCCAGCAGCCCCTGGGTAGCGGGGGGCAATGAGCAGTTCTTC	CASSPWVAGGNEQFF
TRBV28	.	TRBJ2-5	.	TGTGCCAGCAGTTCGGACAGCCTTCTTCTCCAAGAGACCCAGTACTTC	CASSSDSLLLQETQYF
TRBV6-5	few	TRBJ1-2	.	TGTGCCACCGGGGGAGTCTATGGCTACACCTTC	CATGGVYGYTF
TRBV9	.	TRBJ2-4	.	TGTGCCAGCAGCGTTGAAGGGCACCACGGGAACATTCAGTACTTC	CASSVEGHHGNIQYF
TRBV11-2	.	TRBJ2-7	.	TGTGCCAGCAGCTCTGGGCCCCAGCAGTACTTC	CASSSGPQQYF
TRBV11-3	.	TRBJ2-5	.	TGTGCCAGCAGCTTAGAGAGCGGGGAGACCCAGTACTTC	CASSLESGETQYF
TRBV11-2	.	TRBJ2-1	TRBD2	TGTGCCAGCAGCTTAGGTCCCCAGCGGGAGAGCTCCAACAATGAGCAGTTCTTC	CASSLGPQRESSNNEQFF
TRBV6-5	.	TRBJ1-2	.	TGTGCCAGCAGTTACTCGAGAACTGATGCAGGCTACACCTTC	CASSYSRTDAGYTF
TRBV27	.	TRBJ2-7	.	TGTGCCAGCAGTTTCTATGGGCAGGGGACCTACGAGCAGTACTTC	CASSFYGQGTYEQYF
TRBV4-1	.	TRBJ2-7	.	TGCGCCAGCAGCCCTGGGGATCGTTACGAGCAGTACTTC	CASSPGDRYEQYF
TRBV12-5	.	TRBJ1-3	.	TGTGCTAGTGGTGTGTCGTCTGGAAACACCATATATTTT	CASGVSSGNTIYF
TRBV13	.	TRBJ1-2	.	TGTGCCAGCAGACCGACGGTCCACCCGAACTATGGCTACACCTTC	CASRPTVHPNYGYTF
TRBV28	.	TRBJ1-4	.	TGTGCCAGCAGTTCCCCAGGGCTGTTAAATGAAAAACTGTTTTTT	CASSSPGLLNEKLFF
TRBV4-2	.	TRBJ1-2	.	TGTGCCAGCAGCCAAGGGGTAGACAGCCCCTATGGCTACACCTTC	CASSQGVDSPYGYTF
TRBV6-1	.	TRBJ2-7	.	TGTGCCAGCAGTGAATTTTTGAAGGACGCCGGCTACGAGCAGTACTTC	CASSEFLKDAGYEQYF
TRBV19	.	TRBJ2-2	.	TGTGCCAGTAGTCGAGCAGGAGGTGAGAACACCGGGGAGCTGTTTTTT	CASSRAGGENTGELFF
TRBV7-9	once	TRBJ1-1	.	TGTGCCAGCAGCGAATCTGCCACTGAAGCTTTCTTT	CASSESATEAFF
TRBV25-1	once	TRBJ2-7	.	TGTGCCACCAGCTGGGACGTCGACTACGAGCAGTACTTC	CATSWDVDYEQYF
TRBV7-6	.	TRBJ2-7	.	TGTGCCAGCAGCCCCAACGGAGGGAGCGAGCAGTACTTC	CASSPNGGSEQYF
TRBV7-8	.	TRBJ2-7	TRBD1	TGTGCCAGCAGCATCCGCGGGACAGGGTCCTCCTACGAGCAGTACTTC	CASSIRGTGSSYEQYF
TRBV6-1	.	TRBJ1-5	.	TGTGCCAGCAGTGAAAATGGACACATCGTGGGCAATCAGCCCCAGCATTTT	CASSENGHIVGNQPQHF
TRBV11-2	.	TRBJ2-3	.	TGTGCCAGCAGCTCCACAACGACAGATACGCAGTATTTT	CASSSTTTDTQYF
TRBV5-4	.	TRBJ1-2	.	TGTGCCAGCAGCTTGATCATGGCGGCGAGTGGCTACACCTTC	CASSLIMAASGYTF
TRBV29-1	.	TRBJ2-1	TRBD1	TGCAGCGTAACAGGGGGGTCCTACAATGAGCAGTTCTTC	CSVTGGSYNEQFF
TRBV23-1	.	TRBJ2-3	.	TGCGCCAGCAGTCAATTATTCTTGTCCACAGATACGCAGTATTTT	CASSQLFLSTDTQYF